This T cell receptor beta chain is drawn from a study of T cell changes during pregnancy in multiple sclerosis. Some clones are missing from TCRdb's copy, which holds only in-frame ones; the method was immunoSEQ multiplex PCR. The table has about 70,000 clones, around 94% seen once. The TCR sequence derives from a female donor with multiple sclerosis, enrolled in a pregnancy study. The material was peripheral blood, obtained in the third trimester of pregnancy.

In nucleotides, the CDR3 is TGTGCCAGCAGTTCAACCGGGACTACCTACGAGCAGTACTTC. Protein product: CASSSTGTTYEQYF. J is TRBJ2-7 and V is TRBV28; 7 bases map to TRBD2. V lost 4 bases to trimming and J lost 2 bases; unmatched junction nucleotides: 5. The CDR3 runs 14 residues. Germline CDR1 is MDHEN and CDR2 is SYDVKM.